These T cell receptor beta chains were read from a single sample in a study of early T cells in non-severe SARS-CoV-2 infection. MiXCR, applied by TCRdb to the 5' RACE reads, yields one record per CDR3 protein. The table shows some 80,000 distinct CDR3 sequences, with over 4% occurring only once. The sequencing here drew on whole blood, taken at baseline. Source of these receptors: an adult who was a healthcare worker with PCR-confirmed SARS-CoV-2 infection or an uninfected control (not recorded which). Both conserved end residues are part of each CDR3. D genes are given only for firm matches. For some rows the clone size is stated as once, few or many, or as a class when expanded; others skip it.

d_call clone_size j_call v_call cdr3_nt cdr3_aa
NA NA TRBJ1-1 TRBV12-3/TRBV12-4 TGTGCCAGCAGTTTAAACCTGAACACTGAAGCTTTCTTT CASSLNLNTEAFF
NA many TRBJ2-7 TRBV4-1 TGCGCCAGCAGCCGCGATTTGGGGCCCGCCTACGAGCAGTACTTC CASSRDLGPAYEQYF
NA many TRBJ1-2 TRBV5-1 TGCGCCAGCAGCTTGAAGGGTGACTATGGCTACACCTTC CASSLKGDYGYTF
TRBD2 many TRBJ2-1 TRBV11-3 TGTGCCAGCAGCTTATACCCCCTGCCTAGCGGGAGGGGGGGTGAGCAGTTCTTC CASSLYPLPSGRGGEQFF
NA few TRBJ2-1 TRBV18 TGTGCCAGCTCACCACCGGTCAGGGGTTCCTACAATGAGCAGTTCTTC CASSPPVRGSYNEQFF
TRBD1 few TRBJ2-4 TRBV23-1 TGCGCCAGCAGTCAATCAGGACAGGAAGGTAGCATTCAGTACTTC CASSQSGQEGSIQYF
TRBD1 NA TRBJ1-1 TRBV30 TGTGCCTGGACGCCGGGACAGCCGAGGAACACTGAAGCTTTCTTT CAWTPGQPRNTEAFF
NA many TRBJ2-5 TRBV28 TGTGCCAGCAGGTCCCAGGGGCAAGAGACCCAGTACTTC CASRSQGQETQYF
NA many TRBJ1-5 TRBV6-6 TGTGCCAGCAGCCCGACAGGACTAAGAAATCAGCCCCAGCATTTT CASSPTGLRNQPQHF
NA many TRBJ2-5 TRBV7-6 TGTGCCAGCAGCAACCAGCCAGCCGTAGGGGAGACCCAGTACTTC CASSNQPAVGETQYF
NA many TRBJ1-6 TRBV18 TGTGCCAGCTCCCCGCAGGGCTCAGGATATAATTCACCCCTCCACTTT CASSPQGSGYNSPLHF
TRBD2 few TRBJ2-5 TRBV11-2 TGTGCCAGCAGCTTCTGGGCTAGCGGGAGTCCAGAGACCCAGTACTTC CASSFWASGSPETQYF
NA NA TRBJ2-6 TRBV9 TGTGCCAGCAGCCAGGGACGGGTATCCGGGGCCAACGTCCTGACTTTC CASSQGRVSGANVLTF
NA few TRBJ2-7 TRBV7-9 TGTGCCAGCAGCAGAACAGGGAACCCGCACGAGCAGTACTTC CASSRTGNPHEQYF
NA many TRBJ2-7 TRBV6-5 TGTGCCAGCACTTGGAGCTCCTACGAGCAGTACTTC CASTWSSYEQYF
TRBD2 many TRBJ2-1 TRBV11-2 TGTGCCAGCAGCGAGTTAGCGGGAGGATATGGTGAGCAGTTCTTC CASSELAGGYGEQFF
TRBD1 few TRBJ1-5 TRBV19 TGTGCCAGTAGCGACGGAGGACAGGGACGCAATCAGCCCCAGCATTTT CASSDGGQGRNQPQHF
NA many TRBJ1-4 TRBV6-5 TGTGCCAGCAGTTGGGACACCACATCAACTAATGAAAAACTGTTTTTT CASSWDTTSTNEKLFF
NA few TRBJ2-3 TRBV2 TGTGCCAGCAGTGAAGCCACGCAGAGCACAGATACGCAGTATTTT CASSEATQSTDTQYF
NA NA TRBJ2-3 TRBV5-1 TGCGCCAGCAGCTTGGAGCACCTATTCACAGATACGCAGTATTTT CASSLEHLFTDTQYF
NA NA TRBJ2-2 TRBV12-3/TRBV12-4 TGTGCCAGCAGGGGGGCCACCGGGGAGCTGTTTTTT CASRGATGELFF
TRBD1 many TRBJ1-2 TRBV12-3/TRBV12-4 TGTGCCAGCCGCTCGAGGACAGGCTATGGCTACACCTTC CASRSRTGYGYTF
NA NA TRBJ2-5 TRBV20-1 TGCAGTGCTAGCGGCGGGCACCTGAAAGAGACCCAGTACTTC CSASGGHLKETQYF
TRBD2 many TRBJ2-3 TRBV9 TGTGCCAGCAGCGTTGGAACTAGCGGGAGGGCTACAGATACGCAGTATTTT CASSVGTSGRATDTQYF